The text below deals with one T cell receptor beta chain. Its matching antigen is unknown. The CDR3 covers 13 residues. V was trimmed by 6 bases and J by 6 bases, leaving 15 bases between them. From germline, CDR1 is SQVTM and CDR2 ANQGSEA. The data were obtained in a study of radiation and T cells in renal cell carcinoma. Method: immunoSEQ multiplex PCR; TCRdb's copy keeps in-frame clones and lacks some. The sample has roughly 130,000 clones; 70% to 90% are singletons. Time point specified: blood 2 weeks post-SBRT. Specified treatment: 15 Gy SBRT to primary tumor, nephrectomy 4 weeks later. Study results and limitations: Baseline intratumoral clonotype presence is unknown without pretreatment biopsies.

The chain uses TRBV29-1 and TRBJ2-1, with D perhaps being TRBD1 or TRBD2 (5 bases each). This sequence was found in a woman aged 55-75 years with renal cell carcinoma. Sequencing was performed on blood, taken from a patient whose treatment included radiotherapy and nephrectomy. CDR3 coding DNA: TGCAGCGTCTTCCCGGGACCGAGCAATGAGCAGTTCTTC. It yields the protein CSVFPGPSNEQFF.